The following is a TCR beta chain sequence with its context. What this receptor recognizes is not known. Base qualities are missing; no much larger clone stands one base away. This record comes from a study of CD8+CD57+ T cells in acquired aplastic anemia (dated by TCRdb to about 2018). With regard to the full study: DNA extracted from sorted CD4+ and CD8+ cells had a mean of approximately 3.5 ug, with a range of about 0.19 to 27.4 ug. CD8+CD57+ expansion was defined as a frequency above the mean frequency observed in healthy subjects.

The paper's findings and limits, for the study overall: No significant difference in CD8+ Simpson's diversity was found between patients and healthy controls (P=0.060). Around 30 CD8+ CDR3 sequences were found to be shared between patients and controls, but these sequences appeared to be highly expressed in patients and within the immunodominant clones of the patients.

Genomic DNA served as template for TCR beta VDJ combination and CDR3 sequence profiling. TCR repertoire sequencing was run on an Illumina HiSeq 2000. On the authors' methods: TRBV/TRBJ rearrangement plots, CDR3 size and DJ length profiles, and Simpson's diversity index were used to assess repertoires. The most abundant DNA sequence in the deep sequencing data was defined as the immunodominant clone. CDR3 amino acid sequences were checked for sharing between subjects and were compared against published repertoires and the VDJdb database. TCRdb applied fastp at Q25 and MiXCR to the public reads, then kept only in-frame beta chains. Every CDR3 protein is listed once, alongside the most common genes and DNA of its rows. The V and J calls, along with clone size, are taken from TCRdb and not from the paper's own processing. Across this sample there are 150,000 to 200,000 distinct CDR3 sequences, with approximately 48% seen only once. Together, the top ten hold 1.8% of the sample.

The patients picked for sequencing were ones in whom flow cytometry had shown an expansion of CD8+CD57+ cells. Severe acquired aplastic anemia was diagnosed in all patients according to International Study of Aplastic Anemia and Agranulocytosis and Camitta criteria. No patient had received any therapy when blood was sampled. TCR repertoires of sorted CD4+ and CD8+ blood T cells from severe aplastic anemia patients and healthy subjects were deep-sequenced in the study. Patients were enrolled in the USA under clinicaltrials.gov protocols 00001620, 01623167, 00001397, 00071045, 00081523 and 00961064. Ficoll-Paque density gradient centrifugation was used to isolate peripheral blood mononuclear cells. CD4+ and CD8+ T cells were sorted by FACS or magnetic beads before DNA extraction. Measured from the cysteine to the phenylalanine, the CDR3 is 13 residues long. Of all the DNA, just the CDR3 is kept, 39 bases in frame from base 1. V and J lose 3 bases and 2 bases, and a span of 6 bases separates them. CDR1 and CDR2 (LNHDA, SQIVND) derive from the germline V gene (reference sequence).

Sequenced sample: sorted CD4+, CD8+, or CD8+CD57+ T cells (not recorded which) from PBMCs. The V and J segments used are TRBV19 and TRBJ2-3; the D gene identity is not certain. The receptor was isolated from a human donor with aplastic anemia. The CDR3 region has the sequence CASSMGITDTQYF. The base sequence is TGTGCCAGTAGTATGGGGATCACAGATACGCAGTATTTT.